This TCR beta chain was sequenced in a study of blood T cell repertoires in COVID-19. Whole-study context: The study drew acute and convalescent COVID-19 samples from the United States, Italy and Spain. The cDNA or gDNA used as material had been derived from T cells, B-cell-depleted T cells, or PBMCs.

V lost 3 bases and J lost 7, with 13 bases in between. Per the germline V gene, CDR1 is MNHEY and CDR2 is SMNVEV (reference sequence). The CDR3 has 14 residues. In the original processing: How many nucleated cells were present was estimated from reference gene primer amplification. The protocol was immunoSEQ multiplex PCR, while the TCRdb copy is restricted to in-frame clones and leaves out a portion. Clone size and V and J calls were adopted from that table, with D and trimming inferred from the DNA. Altogether roughly 160,000 clones are present, roughly 90% being singletons, with the ten largest covering approximately 4.1%.

This receptor was identified in a woman in her sixties who had recovered from COVID-19. Sequencing was done on a sample of peripheral blood. This chain links TRBV27 with TRBJ1-5; D is perhaps TRBD1 (5 bases). CDR3 DNA sequence: TGTGCCAGCAGTTTGGGGGGAGGAGGGCAGCCCCAGCATTTT. Protein sequence: CASSLGGGGQPQHF.